The TCR beta chain described here comes from a study of T cell responses to AZD1222 COVID-19 vaccine. The ends were cut back, 10 bases at V and 8 bases at J, with 23 bases in the middle. From germline, CDR1 is KGHSH and CDR2 LQKENI. The CDR3 runs 15 residues. Assay used: immunoSEQ multiplex PCR; TCRdb lists only in-frame clones, some missing. The repertoire holds 60,000 to 100,000 clones, with roughly 87% as singletons. The TCR sequence derives from an adult in good health. The sample here was peripheral blood, taken on day 0 of AZD1222 vaccination. This chain uses TRBV18 with TRBJ1-4; the D gene is possibly TRBD1 (6 bases). This CDR3 is CATSDRSVVGEKLFF. The DNA of the CDR3 is TGTGCCACCTCCGACAGGAGCGTGGTCGGGGAAAAACTGTTTTTT.